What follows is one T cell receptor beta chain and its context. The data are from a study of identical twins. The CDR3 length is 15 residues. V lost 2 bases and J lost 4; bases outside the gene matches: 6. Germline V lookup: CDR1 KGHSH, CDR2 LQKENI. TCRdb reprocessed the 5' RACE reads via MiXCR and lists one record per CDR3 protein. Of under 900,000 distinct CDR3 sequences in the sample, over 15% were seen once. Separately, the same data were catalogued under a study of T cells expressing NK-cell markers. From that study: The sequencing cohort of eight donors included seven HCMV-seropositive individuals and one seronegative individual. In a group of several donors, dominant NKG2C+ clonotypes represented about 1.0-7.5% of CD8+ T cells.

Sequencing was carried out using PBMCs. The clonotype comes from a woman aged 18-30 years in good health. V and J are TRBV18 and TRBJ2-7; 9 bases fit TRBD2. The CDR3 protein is CASSPSYSGGYEQYF. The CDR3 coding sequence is TGTGCCAGCTCACCATCTTATAGCGGGGGATACGAGCAGTACTTC.